These 22 T cell receptor beta chains were sequenced from one sample in a study of blood T cell repertoires in COVID-19. Sequencing was performed with immunoSEQ multiplex PCR; in TCRdb, only in-frame clones are kept and a portion is missing. The sample consists of under 250,000 clones, roughly 82% of them appearing once. The sample comprised peripheral blood. The origin of the receptors is a woman aged 40 to 49 with acute or convalescent COVID-19.

The V and J genes are TRBV7-9 and TRBJ2-3; D is unresolved. The CDR3 consists of 17 residues. Germline V gene sequence: CDR1 SEHNR, CDR2 FQNEAQ (reference sequence). The ends were cut back, 1 base at V and 3 bases at J, with 17 bases in the middle. This CDR3 reads CASSLVAATLLTDTQYF. CDR3 sequence (DNA): TGTGCCAGCAGCTTAGTGGCGGCGACCCTCCTGACAGATACGCAGTATTTT.

This clone was counted between two and nine times. This rearrangement joins TRBV2 to TRBJ2-7, with D perhaps matching TRBD2 (5 bases). V dropped 6 bases and J dropped 3 bases, with 6 bases sitting between them. The CDR3 consists of 11 residues. Germline CDR1 and CDR2: SNHLY and FYNNEI. The CDR3 bases are TGTGCCAGCAGCGGGGACTACGAGCAGTACTTC. Protein sequence: CASSGDYEQYF.

This chain joins TRBV4-3 and TRBJ2-7; 8 positions agree with TRBD1. The CDR3 has 14 amino acids. V trimming: 6 bases; J trimming: 0 bases; junction bases outside the gene matches: 4. CDR1 is LGHNA, CDR2 YSLEER, per germline. The CDR3 loop reads CASSLRGPSYEQYF. CDR3 in DNA: TGCGCCAGCAGTCTCAGGGGGCCCTCCTACGAGCAGTACTTC.

Only one count was recorded for this clone. This chain links TRBV19 with TRBJ1-6; a weak D match, TRBD1 (6 bases). CDR3 size: 14 residues. V was clipped by 5 bases and J by 7 bases, with 12 bases between them. Germline values: CDR1 LNHDA, CDR2 SQIVND (reference sequence). The CDR3, as DNA: TGTGCCAGTAGTCGAGGGGGTGACAATTCACCCCTCCACTTT. Its protein product is CASSRGGDNSPLHF. Combining the CDR3 with reference TRBV19 and TRBJ1-6 gives the whole variable domain DGGITQSPKYLFRKEGQNVTLSCEQNLNHDAMYWYRQDPGQGLRLIYYSQIVNDFQKGDIAEGYSVSREKKESFPLTVTSAQKNPTAFYLCASSRGGDNSPLHFGNGTRLTVT.

The chain recombines TRBV19 with TRBJ1-2; weak D call: TRBD1 (6 bases). This CDR3 has 13 residues. Looked up from germline, CDR1 is LNHDA and CDR2 is SQIVND (reference sequence). Trimming stripped 8 bases from V and 2 bases from J, with 12 bases between. CDR3 residues: CASGAGDNYGYTF. The CDR3 DNA reads as TGTGCCAGTGGGGCAGGGGACAACTATGGCTACACCTTC.

The chain uses TRBV5-1 and TRBJ2-2; 14 bases fit TRBD2. V gave up 5 bases and J gave up 7 bases; unmatched junction bases: 7. The CDR3 runs to 16 residues. Germline values: CDR1 SGHRS, CDR2 YFSETQ. CDR3 sequence: CASREGTSGSIGELFF. As DNA, the CDR3 is TGCGCCAGCAGAGAGGGGACTAGCGGGAGTATCGGGGAGCTGTTTTTT.

The CDR3 loop reads CASRSGSSYEQYF. The CDR3 nucleotides are TGTGCCAGCAGAAGCGGTTCCTCCTACGAGCAGTACTTC. The V and J genes are TRBV25-1 and TRBJ2-7; D is perhaps TRBD2 (5 bases). Per germline, CDR1 MGHDK and CDR2 SYGVNS. The CDR3 length is 13 residues. V gave up 6 bases and J gave up 0 bases, with 9 bases separating them.

The V and J genes are TRBV28 and TRBJ2-1; 9 bases map to TRBD2. Germline CDR1 reads MDHEN; CDR2 reads SYDVKM. This CDR3 region has 14 residues. Trimming cost V 5 bases and J 6 bases; bases outside gene matches: 5. CDR3 coding DNA: TGTGCCAGCAGTCAGGGGACTAGCACCAATGAGCAGTTCTTC. This encodes CASSQGTSTNEQFF.

V and J are TRBV6-2 or TRBV6-3 and TRBJ2-7; TRBD1 agrees at 9 bases. The CDR3 loop spans 17 amino acids. Per the germline V gene, CDR1 is MNHEY and CDR2 is SVGEGT. V was clipped by 0 bases and J by 2 bases; unmatched bases: 8. Written as DNA, the CDR3 is TGTGCCAGCAGTTACTCGACGGGACAGGGTTTAACCTACGAGCAGTACTTC. Translation gives CASSYSTGQGLTYEQYF.

The chain combines TRBV4-1 with TRBJ2-3; 7 positions agree with TRBD1. CDR1 and CDR2 from the germline V gene are MGHRA and YSYEKL. This CDR3 has 15 amino acids. The V segment lost 3 bases and the J segment 4 bases; nucleotides outside the gene matches: 7. DNA of the CDR3: TGCGCCAGCAGCCAGGAAGACAGGGCTGCAGATACGCAGTATTTT. Translation gives CASSQEDRAADTQYF.

The V gene is TRBV19, the J gene TRBJ1-1; TRBD1 matches at 7 bases. The CDR3 has 14 amino acids. Per the germline V gene, CDR1 is LNHDA and CDR2 is SQIVND (reference sequence). With V trimmed by 3 bases and J by 6 bases, 7 bases remained unmatched. CDR3 sequence: CASSIVRDSPEAFF. The DNA of the CDR3 is TGTGCCAGTAGTATTGTAAGGGACAGTCCTGAAGCTTTCTTT.

The CDR3 loop reads CASTPRGRESNTEAFF. The CDR3 DNA sequence: TGTGCCAGCACCCCCCGCGGACGGGAAAGTAACACTGAAGCTTTCTTT. This chain joins TRBV5-4 and TRBJ1-1, with D unresolved. Trimming removed 6 bases from V and 2 bases from J, with 20 bases in between. CDR1 and CDR2 from the germline V gene are SGHNT and YYREEE (reference sequence). The CDR3 totals 16 residues. Full variable domain (remainder filled in from reference TRBV5-4 and TRBJ1-1): ETGVTQSPTHLIKTRGQQVTLRCSSQSGHNTVSWYQQALGQGPQFIFQYYREEENGRGNFPPRFSGLQFPNYSSELNVNALELDDSALYLCASTPRGRESNTEAFFGQGTRLTVV.

V and J are TRBV3-1 (or the pseudogene TRBV3-2) and TRBJ2-3; D gene ambiguous. Germline CDR1 and CDR2: LGHDT and YNNKEL (reference sequence). V shed 4 bases and J shed 6 bases, with 14 bases lying between them. CDR3 length: 14 amino acids. CDR3 coding DNA: TGTGCCAGCAGCCCTCTCAGTTCCAGGGATACGCAGTATTTT. This codes for CASSPLSSRDTQYF.

As concerns this clone: The sample holds other DNA sequences that translate to the same CDR3. CDR3 amino acids: CASSPGGEEQYF. The CDR3 coding sequence is TGTGCCAGCTCACCGGGAGGGGAAGAGCAGTACTTC. V usage is TRBV18 and J usage is TRBJ2-7; 7 positions match TRBD2. The length of the CDR3 is 12 residues. Germline loops: CDR1 KGHSH, CDR2 LQKENI. Trimming removed 3 bases from V and 7 bases from J; junction bases left unmatched: 3.

The chain is built from TRBV10-1 and TRBJ1-3; D may be TRBD1 (5 bases). This CDR3 comprises 14 residues. CDR1 is WNHNN and CDR2 is SYGVQD in the germline V gene (reference sequence). V was cut by 11 bases and J by 0 bases, with 14 bases left in between. The chain's CDR3 is CARPDSCSGNTIYF. CDR3 DNA sequence: TGCGCCCGACCCGACAGTTGCTCTGGAAACACCATATATTTT.

This chain joins TRBV9 and TRBJ2-5, with 16 bases aligning to TRBD2. The ends lost 3 bases at V and 5 bases at J; junction bases unmatched: 7. There are 17 residues in the CDR3. Per germline, CDR1 SGDLS and CDR2 YYNGEE. CDR3 DNA sequence: TGTGCCAGCAGCGCGGGACTAGCGGGAGGGGTAGGGGAGACCCAGTACTTC. Protein product: CASSAGLAGGVGETQYF.

This clone appeared a few times. The V and J genes are TRBV6-1 and TRBJ1-2, with 9 bases matching TRBD1. The J segment lost 4 bases and the V segment lost 0 bases, leaving 6 bases of the junction unmatched. The CDR3 covers 16 residues. CDR1 is MNHNS and CDR2 is SASEGT in the germline V gene. The CDR3 region has the DNA TGTGCCAGCAGTGAAGCACCCACAGGGGGCGGCTATGGCTACACCTTC. It translates to CASSEAPTGGGYGYTF.

This chain connects TRBV7-6 to TRBJ2-3; weak D call: TRBD2 (6 bases). V was shortened by 4 bases and J by 3 bases, with 20 bases between the two germline ends. Germline assignment: CDR1 SGHVS and CDR2 FNYEAQ. The CDR3 consists of 17 residues. The CDR3 nucleotides are TGTGCCAGCAGCTCCCTGGGCACGGGAGAGTCGACAGATACGCAGTATTTT. Translated: CASSSLGTGESTDTQYF.

The rearrangement links TRBV5-3 to TRBJ1-3; D unclear. TRBV5-3 is an ORF; its function is uncertain. Trimming took off 0 bases at V and 1 base at J, with 5 bases between the two ends. The CDR3 totals 14 residues. The CDR3 sequence: CARSLVLSGNTIYF. The CDR3 DNA sequence: TGTGCCAGAAGCTTGGTACTTTCTGGAAACACCATATATTTT.

The chain has TRBV5-6 and TRBJ2-1; 8 bases match TRBD1. J was trimmed by 5 bases and V by 0 bases; bases with no gene match: 4. The CDR3 spans 15 residues. CDR1 is SGHDT and CDR2 is YYEEEE in the germline V gene. In nucleotides, the CDR3 is TGTGCCAGCAGCTTGGTTGGACAGGGAAACAATGAGCAGTTCTTC. The encoded protein is CASSLVGQGNNEQFF. The full variable domain, rest sourced from reference TRBV5-6 and TRBJ2-1, is DAGVTQSPTHLIKTRGQQVTLRCSPKSGHDTVSWYQQALGQGPQFIFQYYEEEERQRGNFPDRFSGHQFPNYSSELNVNALLLGDSALYLCASSLVGQGNNEQFFGPGTRLTVL.

V is TRBV4-1 and J is TRBJ2-3, with a possible D match to TRBD2 (6 bases). Germline CDR1 is MGHRA and CDR2 is YSYEKL. With 4 bases removed from V and 6 bases from J, the gap between germline ends came to 17 bases. The CDR3 runs 15 residues. CDR3: CASSPLAGGLDTQYF. CDR3 nucleotides: TGCGCCAGCAGCCCACTAGCTGGAGGGCTCGATACGCAGTATTTT.

The chain recombines TRBV19 with TRBJ2-5; D may be TRBD2 (5 bases). The V gene's germline CDR1 is LNHDA and CDR2 SQIVND (reference sequence). Deletions cut 6 bases from V and 6 bases from J, with 17 bases between. This CDR3 contains 14 residues. The CDR3 sequence is CASRTAGPEKTQYF. The CDR3 bases are TGTGCCAGTAGAACCGCGGGCCCCGAAAAGACCCAGTACTTC.